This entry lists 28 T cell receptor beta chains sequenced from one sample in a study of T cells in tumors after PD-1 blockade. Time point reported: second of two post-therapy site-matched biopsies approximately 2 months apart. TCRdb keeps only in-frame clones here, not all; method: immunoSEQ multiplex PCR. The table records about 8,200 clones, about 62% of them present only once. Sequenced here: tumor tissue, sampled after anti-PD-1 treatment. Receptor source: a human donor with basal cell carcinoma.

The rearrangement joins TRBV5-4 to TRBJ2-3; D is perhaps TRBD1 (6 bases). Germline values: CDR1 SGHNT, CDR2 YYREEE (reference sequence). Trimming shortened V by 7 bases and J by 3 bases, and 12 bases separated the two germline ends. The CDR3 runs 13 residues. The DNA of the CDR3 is TGTGCCAGCCTCAATCAGGGGACAGATACGCAGTATTTT. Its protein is CASLNQGTDTQYF.

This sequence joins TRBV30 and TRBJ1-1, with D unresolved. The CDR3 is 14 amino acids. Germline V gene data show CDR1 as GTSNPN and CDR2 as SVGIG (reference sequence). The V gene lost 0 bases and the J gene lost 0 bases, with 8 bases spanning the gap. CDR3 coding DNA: TGTGCCTGGAGTGTACCCGGAATGAACACTGAAGCTTTCTTT. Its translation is CAWSVPGMNTEAFF. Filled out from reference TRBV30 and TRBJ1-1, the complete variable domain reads SQTIHQWPATLVQPVGSPLSLECTVEGTSNPNLYWYRQAAGRGLQLLFYSVGIGQISSEVPQNLSASRPQDRQFILSSKKLLLSDSGFYLCAWSVPGMNTEAFFGQGTRLTVV.

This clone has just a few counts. The CDR3 nucleotides are TGTGCCAGCAGTTACGGCGGACAGCCCTATGGCTACACCTTC. Amino acids: CASSYGGQPYGYTF. The chain has TRBV6-5 and TRBJ1-2, with D possibly being TRBD1 (6 bases). Trimming cost V 2 bases and J 4 bases, with 11 bases left between them. The CDR3 totals 14 residues. The germline V gene encodes CDR1 MNHEY and CDR2 SVGAGI.

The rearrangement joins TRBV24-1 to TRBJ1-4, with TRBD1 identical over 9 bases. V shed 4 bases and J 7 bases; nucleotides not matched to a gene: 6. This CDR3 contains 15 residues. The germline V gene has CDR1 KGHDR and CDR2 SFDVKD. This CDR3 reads CATSEAQGASEKLFF. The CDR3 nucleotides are TGTGCCACCAGTGAGGCACAGGGGGCCAGTGAAAAACTGTTTTTT.

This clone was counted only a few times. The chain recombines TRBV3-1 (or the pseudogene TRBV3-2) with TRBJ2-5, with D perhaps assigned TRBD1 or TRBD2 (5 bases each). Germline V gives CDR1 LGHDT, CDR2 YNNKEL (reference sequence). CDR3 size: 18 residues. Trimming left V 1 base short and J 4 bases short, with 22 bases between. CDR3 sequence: CASSQGAVWGMVGETQYF. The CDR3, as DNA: TGTGCCAGCAGCCAAGGTGCCGTGTGGGGGATGGTGGGAGAGACCCAGTACTTC.

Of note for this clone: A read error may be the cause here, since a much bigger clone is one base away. The CDR3 nucleotides are TGTGCCAGCAGTCCTCAGGGGGAGACTGAAGCTTTCTTT. Translation gives CASSPQGETEAFF. This chain connects TRBV28 to TRBJ1-1; TRBD1 matches 7 bases. V trimming: 5 bases; J trimming: 5 bases; junction bases outside the gene matches: 5. Germline V gene sequence: CDR1 MDHEN, CDR2 SYDVKM. This CDR3 has 13 amino acids.

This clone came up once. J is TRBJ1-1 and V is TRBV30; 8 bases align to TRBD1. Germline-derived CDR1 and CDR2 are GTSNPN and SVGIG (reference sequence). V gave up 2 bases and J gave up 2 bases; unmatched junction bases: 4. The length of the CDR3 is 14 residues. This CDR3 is CAWSKDRANTEAFF. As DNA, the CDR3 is TGTGCCTGGAGTAAGGACAGGGCTAACACTGAAGCTTTCTTT.

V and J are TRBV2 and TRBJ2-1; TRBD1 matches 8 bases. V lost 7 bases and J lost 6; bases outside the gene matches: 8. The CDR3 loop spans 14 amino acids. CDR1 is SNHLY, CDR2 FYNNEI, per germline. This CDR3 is CASIGQGAFNEQFF. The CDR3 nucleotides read TGTGCCAGCATAGGGCAGGGGGCCTTCAATGAGCAGTTCTTC.

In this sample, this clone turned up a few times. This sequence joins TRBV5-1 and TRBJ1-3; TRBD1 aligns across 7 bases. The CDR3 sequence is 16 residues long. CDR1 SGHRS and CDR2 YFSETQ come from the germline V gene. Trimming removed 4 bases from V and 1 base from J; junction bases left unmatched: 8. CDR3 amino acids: CASSLGTVGSGNTIYF. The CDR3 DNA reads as TGCGCCAGCAGCCTTGGGACAGTGGGATCTGGAAACACCATATATTTT.

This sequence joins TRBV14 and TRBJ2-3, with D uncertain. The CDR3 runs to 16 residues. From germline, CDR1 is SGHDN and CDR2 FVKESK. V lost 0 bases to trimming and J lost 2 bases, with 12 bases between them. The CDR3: CASSQEGSESTDTQYF. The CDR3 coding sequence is TGTGCCAGCAGCCAAGAAGGTTCAGAATCCACAGATACGCAGTATTTT. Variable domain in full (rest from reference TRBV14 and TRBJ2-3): EAGVTQFPSHSVIEKGQTVTLRCDPISGHDNLYWYRRVMGKEIKFLLHFVKESKQDESGMPNNRFLAERTGGTYSTLKVQPAELEDSGVYFCASSQEGSESTDTQYFGPGTRLTVL.

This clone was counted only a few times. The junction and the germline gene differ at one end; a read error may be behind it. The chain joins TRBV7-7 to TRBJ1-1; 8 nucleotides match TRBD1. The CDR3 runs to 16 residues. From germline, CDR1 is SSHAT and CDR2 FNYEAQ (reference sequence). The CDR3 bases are TGTGCTAGCAGCATTGAACAGGGGGGGCTGAACACTGAAGCTTTCTTT. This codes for CASSIEQGGLNTEAFF.

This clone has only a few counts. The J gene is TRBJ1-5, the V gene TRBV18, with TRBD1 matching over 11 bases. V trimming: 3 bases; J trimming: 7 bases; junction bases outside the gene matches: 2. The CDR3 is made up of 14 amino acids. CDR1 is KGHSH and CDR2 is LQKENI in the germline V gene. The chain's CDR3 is CASSPGQGDQPQHF. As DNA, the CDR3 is TGTGCCAGCTCACCGGGACAGGGGGACCAGCCCCAGCATTTT.

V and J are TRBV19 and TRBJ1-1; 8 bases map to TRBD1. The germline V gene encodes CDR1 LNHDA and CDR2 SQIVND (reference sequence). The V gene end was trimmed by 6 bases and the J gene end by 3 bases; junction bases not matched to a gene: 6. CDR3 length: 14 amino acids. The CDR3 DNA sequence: TGTGCCAGTAGCCACAGGGGGGGAGACACTGAAGCTTTCTTT. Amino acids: CASSHRGGDTEAFF.

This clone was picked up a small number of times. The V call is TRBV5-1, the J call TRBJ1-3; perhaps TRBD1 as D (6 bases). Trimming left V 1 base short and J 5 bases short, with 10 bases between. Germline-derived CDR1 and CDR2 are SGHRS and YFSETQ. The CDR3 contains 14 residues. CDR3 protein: CASSLSGVRNTIYF. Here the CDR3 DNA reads TGCGCCAGCAGCTTGTCAGGGGTGAGAAACACCATATATTTT.

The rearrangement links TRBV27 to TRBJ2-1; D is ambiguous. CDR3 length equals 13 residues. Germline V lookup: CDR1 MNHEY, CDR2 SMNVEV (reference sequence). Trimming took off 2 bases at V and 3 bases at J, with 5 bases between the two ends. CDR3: CASSLASYNEQFF. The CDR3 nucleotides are TGTGCCAGCAGTTTAGCCAGCTACAATGAGCAGTTCTTC.

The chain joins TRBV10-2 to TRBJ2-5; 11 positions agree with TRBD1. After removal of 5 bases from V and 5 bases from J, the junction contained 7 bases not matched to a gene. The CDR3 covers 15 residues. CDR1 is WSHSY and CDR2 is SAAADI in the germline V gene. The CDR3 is CASSWGTGGSETQYF. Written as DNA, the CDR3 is TGCGCCAGCAGTTGGGGGACAGGGGGGTCGGAGACCCAGTACTTC.

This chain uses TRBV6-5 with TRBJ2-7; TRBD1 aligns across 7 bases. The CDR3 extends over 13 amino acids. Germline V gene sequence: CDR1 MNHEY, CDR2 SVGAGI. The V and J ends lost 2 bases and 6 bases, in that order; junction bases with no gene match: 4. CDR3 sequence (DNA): TGTGCCAGCAGTTACCAGACAGGGCTCGAGCAGTACTTC. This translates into CASSYQTGLEQYF.

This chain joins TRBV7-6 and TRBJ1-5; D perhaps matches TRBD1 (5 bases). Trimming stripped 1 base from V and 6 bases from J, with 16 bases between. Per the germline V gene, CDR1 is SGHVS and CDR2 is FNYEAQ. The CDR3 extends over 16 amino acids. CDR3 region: CASSLVPGQGGQPQHF. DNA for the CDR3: TGTGCCAGCAGCTTAGTCCCGGGGCAGGGCGGTCAGCCCCAGCATTTT.

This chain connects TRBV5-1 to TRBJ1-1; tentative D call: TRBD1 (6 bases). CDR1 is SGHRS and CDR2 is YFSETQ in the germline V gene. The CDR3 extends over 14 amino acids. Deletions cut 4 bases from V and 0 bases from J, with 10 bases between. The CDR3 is CASSKQGMNTEAFF. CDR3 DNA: TGCGCCAGCAGCAAACAGGGCATGAACACTGAAGCTTTCTTT.

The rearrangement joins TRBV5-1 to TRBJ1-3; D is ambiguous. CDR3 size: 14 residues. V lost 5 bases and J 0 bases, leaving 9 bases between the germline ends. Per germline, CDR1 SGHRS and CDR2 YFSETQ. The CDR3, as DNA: TGCGCCAGCAGTGAAAGGAGCTCTGGAAACACCATATATTTT. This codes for CASSERSSGNTIYF.

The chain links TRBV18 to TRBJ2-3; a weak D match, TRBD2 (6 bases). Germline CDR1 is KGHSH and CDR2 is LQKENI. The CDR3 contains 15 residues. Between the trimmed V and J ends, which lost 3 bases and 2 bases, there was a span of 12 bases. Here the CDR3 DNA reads TGTGCCAGCTCACCGGGGACGGGGGACACAGATACGCAGTATTTT. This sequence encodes CASSPGTGDTDTQYF.

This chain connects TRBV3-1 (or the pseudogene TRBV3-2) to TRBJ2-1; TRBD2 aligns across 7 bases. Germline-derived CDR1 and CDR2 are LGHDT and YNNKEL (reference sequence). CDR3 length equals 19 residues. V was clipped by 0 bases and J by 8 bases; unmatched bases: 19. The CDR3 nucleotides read TGTGCCAGCAGCCAAGATACCGCCGTCTGGCGGCGGGGGAAGGATGAGCAGTTCTTC. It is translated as CASSQDTAVWRRGKDEQFF.

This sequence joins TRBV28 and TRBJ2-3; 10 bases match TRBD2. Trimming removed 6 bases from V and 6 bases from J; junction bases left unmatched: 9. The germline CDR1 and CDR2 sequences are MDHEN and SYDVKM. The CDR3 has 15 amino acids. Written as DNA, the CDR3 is TGTGCCAGCAGGGGACAGCGGGGGGGCTGGGATACGCAGTATTTT. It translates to CASRGQRGGWDTQYF.

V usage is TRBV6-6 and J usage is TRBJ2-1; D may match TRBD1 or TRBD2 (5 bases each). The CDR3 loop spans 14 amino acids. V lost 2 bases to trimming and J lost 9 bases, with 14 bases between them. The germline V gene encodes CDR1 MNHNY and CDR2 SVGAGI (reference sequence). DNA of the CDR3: TGTGCCAGCAGTTACCCGACCGGGGCGGGTGAGCAGTTCTTC. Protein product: CASSYPTGAGEQFF.

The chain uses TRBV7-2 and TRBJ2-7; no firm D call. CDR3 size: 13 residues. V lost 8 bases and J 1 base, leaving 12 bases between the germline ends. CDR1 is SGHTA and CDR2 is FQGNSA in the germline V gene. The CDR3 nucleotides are TGTGCCAGCGGCGGCCAGATGTCCTACGAGCAGTACTTC. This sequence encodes CASGGQMSYEQYF.

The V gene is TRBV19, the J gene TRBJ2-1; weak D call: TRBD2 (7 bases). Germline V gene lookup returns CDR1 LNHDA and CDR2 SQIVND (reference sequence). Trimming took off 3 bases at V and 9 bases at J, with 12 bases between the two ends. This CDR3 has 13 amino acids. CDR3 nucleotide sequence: TGTGCCAGTAGTATGACTAGCAGGGGTGAGCAGTTCTTC. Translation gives CASSMTSRGEQFF.

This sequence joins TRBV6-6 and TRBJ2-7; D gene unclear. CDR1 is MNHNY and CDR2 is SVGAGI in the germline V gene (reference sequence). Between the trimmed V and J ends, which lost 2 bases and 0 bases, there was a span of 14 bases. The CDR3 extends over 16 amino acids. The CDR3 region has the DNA TGTGCCAGCAGTTACGTACAGCCGCACGGCTCCTACGAGCAGTACTTC. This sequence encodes CASSYVQPHGSYEQYF.

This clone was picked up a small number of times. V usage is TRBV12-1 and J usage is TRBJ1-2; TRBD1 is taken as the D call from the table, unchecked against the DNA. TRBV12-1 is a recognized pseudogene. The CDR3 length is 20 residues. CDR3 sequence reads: CASSFALPCRGQGSNYGYTF. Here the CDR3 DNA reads TGTGCCAGCAGCTTTGCTCTCCCTTGTCGGGGACAGGGTAGTAACTATGGCTACACCTTC.